One sample yielded the 31 T cell receptor beta chains listed below, sequenced in a study of shared clonotypes between healthy human individuals. Only in-frame clones appear in the TCRdb table, and some are missing; sequencing was by immunoSEQ multiplex PCR. This table has 500,000 to 650,000 clones, around 78% appearing once. Specimen: PBMCs. These receptors all come from a woman in her forties in good health. Some clones in this sample may be carry-over from other donors' samples.

J is TRBJ2-2 and V is TRBV19; unclear D gene. Trimming pared 1 base from V and 6 bases from J, leaving 3 bases between. From germline, CDR1 is LNHDA and CDR2 SQIVND (reference sequence). This CDR3 spans 12 amino acids. CDR3 in DNA: TGTGCCAGTAGTATAGTTTCCGGGGAGCTGTTTTTT. This sequence encodes CASSIVSGELFF.

V and J are TRBV21-1 and TRBJ2-2. TRBV21-1 is deemed a pseudogene. The length of the CDR3 is 17 residues. Here the CDR3 reads CASSEGSQALNTGELFF. Here the CDR3 DNA reads TGTGCCAGCAGCGAGGGGTCTCAGGCCCTCAACACCGGGGAGCTGTTTTTT.

The chain combines TRBV5-8 with TRBJ2-2, with D possibly being TRBD1 (7 bases). The CDR3 is made up of 15 amino acids. Germline V gene data show CDR1 as SGHTS and CDR2 as YDEGEE. V dropped 4 bases and J dropped 7 bases, with 17 bases sitting between them. CDR3 sequence reads: CASSEQGRYDGELFF. Written as DNA, the CDR3 is TGTGCCAGCAGCGAACAGGGGAGGTACGACGGGGAGCTGTTTTTT.

This clone has more than one count but fewer than ten. The chain carries TRBV19 and TRBJ2-1, with 11 bases identical to TRBD2. Per the germline V gene, CDR1 is LNHDA and CDR2 is SQIVND (reference sequence). The CDR3 totals 14 residues. V was pared by 3 bases and J by 10 bases, with 5 bases of the junction left unmatched. CDR3 DNA: TGTGCCAGTAGTATCCCGGGACTAGCGGAGGAGCAGTTCTTC. Amino acids: CASSIPGLAEEQFF.

This clone was seen once. This chain uses TRBV2 with TRBJ1-5, with TRBD1 matching over 10 bases. J gave up 2 bases and V 4 bases, and 8 bases lay outside the gene matches. This CDR3 has 17 amino acids. CDR1 is SNHLY, CDR2 FYNNEI, per germline. This CDR3 reads CASSGDRGLGGNQPQHF. DNA for the CDR3: TGTGCCAGCAGTGGTGACAGGGGGCTTGGGGGCAATCAGCCCCAGCATTTT. The full variable domain, its missing parts supplied by reference TRBV2 and TRBJ1-5, is EPEVTQTPSHQVTQMGQEVILRCVPISNHLYFYWYRQILGQKVEFLVSFYNNEISEKSEIFDDQFSVERPDGSNFTLKIRSTKLEDSAMYFCASSGDRGLGGNQPQHFGDGTRLSIL.

The J gene is TRBJ2-1, the V gene TRBV7-8; a weak D match, TRBD2 (5 bases). The CDR3 sequence is 18 residues long. The germline gives CDR1 SGHVS, CDR2 FQNEAQ. The V end was cut by 2 bases, the J end by 3 bases, with 20 bases between. This CDR3 is CASSLSSTLVPLYNEQFF. The CDR3 DNA reads TGTGCCAGCAGCTTATCCTCTACACTAGTCCCCCTCTACAATGAGCAGTTCTTC.

This chain connects TRBV5-8 to TRBJ1-5; D is undetermined. This CDR3 is 15 amino acids long. Trimming left V 0 bases short and J 2 bases short, with 9 bases between. Germline values: CDR1 SGHTS, CDR2 YDEGEE. CDR3 sequence (DNA): TGTGCCAGCAGCTTGGGGGCCCTGGGCAATCAGCCCCAGCATTTT. Translating it yields CASSLGALGNQPQHF.

This sequence joins TRBV5-4 and TRBJ1-1; D gene ambiguous. CDR1 is SGHNT, CDR2 YYREEE, per germline (reference sequence). The length of the CDR3 is 13 residues. Trimming cost V 3 bases and J 2 bases, with 8 bases left between them. As DNA, the CDR3 is TGTGCCAGCAGCTCCCGATATAACACTGAAGCTTTCTTT. This codes for CASSSRYNTEAFF. The full variable domain, in which reference TRBV5-4 and TRBJ1-1 provide the parts outside the CDR3, is ETGVTQSPTHLIKTRGQQVTLRCSSQSGHNTVSWYQQALGQGPQFIFQYYREEENGRGNFPPRFSGLQFPNYSSELNVNALELDDSALYLCASSSRYNTEAFFGQGTRLTVV.

The V gene is TRBV5-8, the J gene TRBJ2-7; 10 nucleotides agree with TRBD2. With V trimmed by 3 bases and J by 6 bases, 9 bases remained unmatched. The germline gives CDR1 SGHTS, CDR2 YDEGEE. The CDR3 consists of 15 residues. The DNA of the CDR3 is TGTGCCAGCAGCTCCGGGAGCGGGAGGGCCCGCGAGCAGTACTTC. It is translated as CASSSGSGRAREQYF.

The chain couples TRBV20-1 to TRBJ2-7; TRBD2 is a possible D gene (6 bases). Germline V gene data show CDR1 as DFQATT and CDR2 as SNEGSKA (reference sequence). The V gene lost 3 bases and the J gene lost 5 bases, with 8 bases spanning the gap. The CDR3 contains 11 residues. CDR3 bases: TGCAGTGCTAGGGGACTCGACGAGCAGTACTTC. Amino acids: CSARGLDEQYF.

The chain joins TRBV19 to TRBJ1-2, with 10 bases matching TRBD1. The CDR3 contains 15 residues. Germline CDR1 and CDR2: LNHDA and SQIVND (reference sequence). The junction had 8 bases not matched to a gene; V was cut back by 6 bases and J by 4 bases. CDR3 DNA: TGTGCCAGTAGGACCCGGGACAGGGGAGGCTATGGCTACACCTTC. Its protein product is CASRTRDRGGYGYTF.

The chain couples TRBV5-6 to TRBJ1-1, with TRBD1 matching over 7 bases. The CDR3 is 14 residues long. V shed 1 base, J shed 2 bases, and the junction held 2 bases outside the gene matches. Looked up from germline, CDR1 is SGHDT and CDR2 is YYEEEE. CDR3 sequence (DNA): TGTGCCAGCAGCTTGAGGGGGCCTAACACTGAAGCTTTCTTT. Protein: CASSLRGPNTEAFF.

The CDR3, as DNA: TGTGCCAGCAGCTTGAGGGGACAGAGAGTGAACACTGAAGCTTTCTTT. Translating gives CASSLRGQRVNTEAFF. The chain couples TRBV5-6 to TRBJ1-1, with 7 bases identical to TRBD1. Germline V gene sequence: CDR1 SGHDT, CDR2 YYEEEE. This CDR3 has 16 residues. V dropped 1 base and J dropped 0; count of bases not matched to a gene: 6.

Points on this clone: This sample also contains other DNA sequences that code for the same CDR3. The rearrangement uses TRBV5-1 and TRBJ2-3; weak D call: TRBD1 (6 bases). The germline V gene has CDR1 SGHRS and CDR2 YFSETQ. The length of the CDR3 is 13 residues. Trimming pared 5 bases from V and 1 base from J, leaving 8 bases between. CDR3 bases: TGCGCCAGCAGTGGGGGCGGCACAGATACGCAGTATTTT. Its protein is CASSGGGTDTQYF. The full variable domain, its missing parts supplied by reference TRBV5-1 and TRBJ2-3, is KAGVTQTPRYLIKTRGQQVTLSCSPISGHRSVSWYQQTPGQGLQFLFEYFSETQRNKGNFPGRFSGRQFSNSRSEMNVSTLELGDSALYLCASSGGGTDTQYFGPGTRLTVL.

V and J are TRBV28 and TRBJ1-2; D is ambiguous. Trimming pared 2 bases from V and 6 bases from J, leaving 16 bases between. The germline gives CDR1 MDHEN, CDR2 SYDVKM. This CDR3 region has 15 residues. CDR3 protein: CASSLTAAKTDGYTF. The DNA for the CDR3 is TGTGCCAGCAGTTTAACAGCTGCCAAAACGGATGGCTACACCTTC.

The J gene is TRBJ2-7, the V gene TRBV7-2; D gene ambiguous. The CDR3 runs to 16 residues. V was pared by 2 bases and J by 6 bases, with 20 bases between. The germline V gene encodes CDR1 SGHTA and CDR2 FQGNSA. The CDR3 DNA reads TGTGCCAGCAGCTTACAAGGCAATAGGTTGGGCGGCGAGCAGTACTTC. Amino acid sequence: CASSLQGNRLGGEQYF.

This clone was counted once. The chain links TRBV11-3 to TRBJ2-7; TRBD1 is a possible D gene (6 bases). Looked up from germline, CDR1 is SGHNT and CDR2 is YENEEA. This CDR3 spans 15 amino acids. Trimming shortened V by 5 bases and J by 4 bases, and 18 bases separated the two germline ends. The CDR3 spells CASSPSPDRSYEQYF. The CDR3 DNA reads TGTGCCAGCAGCCCTTCCCCCGACAGGAGTTACGAGCAGTACTTC.

This chain joins TRBV5-1 and TRBJ2-1; D may correspond to TRBD1 or TRBD2 (5 bases each). V gave up 3 bases and J gave up 8 bases, with 15 bases separating them. Germline CDR1 reads SGHRS; CDR2 reads YFSETQ. The CDR3 extends over 14 amino acids. The CDR3 DNA reads as TGCGCCAGCAGCTATCAAGGGGAGAGTGATGAGCAGTTCTTC. Amino acid sequence: CASSYQGESDEQFF.

The chain carries TRBV21-1 and TRBJ2-2; the table's D call, TRBD2, has no DNA check behind it. TRBV21-1 is a pseudogene. This CDR3 spans 18 amino acids. CDR3 bases: TGTGCCAGCAGCAAGGCCAGGCTAGCGAATTCTAACACCGGGGAGCTGTTTTTT. Its protein is CASSKARLANSNTGELFF.

The V call is TRBV5-6, the J call TRBJ2-1; 8 positions agree with TRBD2. Germline CDR1 SGHDT, CDR2 YYEEEE. The CDR3 loop spans 18 amino acids. V shed 5 bases and J 6 bases; nucleotides not matched to a gene: 19. For the CDR3, the DNA is TGTGCCAGCAGGGAGGCTGGGGTGATAGCGGGAATCCGCAATGAGCAGTTCTTC. Amino acid sequence: CASREAGVIAGIRNEQFF.

CDR3 nucleotide sequence: TGTGCCACCAGCAGCGACAGGGGACTTTACGAGCAGTACTTC. This gives the protein CATSSDRGLYEQYF. V and J are TRBV15 and TRBJ2-5; 8 nucleotides line up with TRBD1. The J call could be wrong; TRBJ2-7 is a better fit for the DNA end. Germline V CDR1 and CDR2: LNHNV, YYDKDF (reference sequence). The CDR3 spans 14 residues.

This clone was observed at least ten times. DNA of the CDR3: TGTGCCAGCAGCCGTATGTCTGGAAACACCATATATTTT. Translated: CASSRMSGNTIYF. The V call is TRBV7-2, the J call TRBJ1-3; D gene uncertain. The germline gives CDR1 SGHTA, CDR2 FQGNSA. Trimming removed 5 bases at V and 1 base at J, with 6 bases between. The CDR3 sequence is 13 residues long.

This clone was seen a single time. The chain uses TRBV5-1 and TRBJ2-5; a possible D gene is TRBD2 (5 bases). The germline V gene encodes CDR1 SGHRS and CDR2 YFSETQ. CDR3 length: 14 residues. Trimming pared 6 bases from V and 4 bases from J, leaving 16 bases between. This chain's CDR3 is CASKIAGKVETQYF. DNA for the CDR3: TGCGCCAGCAAAATCGCCGGGAAAGTAGAGACCCAGTACTTC.

V and J are TRBV28 and TRBJ1-2, with D maybe TRBD1 (5 bases). The CDR3 length is 14 residues. V was trimmed by 5 bases and J by 4 bases, leaving 14 bases between them. Germline CDR1 reads MDHEN; CDR2 reads SYDVKM. CDR3 coding DNA: TGTGCCAGCAGTCGGGACTCAATCCCCTATGGCTACACCTTC. Protein sequence: CASSRDSIPYGYTF.

V is TRBV6-4 and J is TRBJ2-1; D tentatively reads TRBD1 or TRBD2 (5 bases each). V was pared by 5 bases and J by 5 bases, with 10 bases between. Germline values: CDR1 MRHNA, CDR2 SNTAGT. The CDR3 is made up of 13 amino acids. CDR3 in amino acids: CASSWGPNNEQFF. The DNA of the CDR3 is TGTGCCAGCAGTTGGGGACCTAACAATGAGCAGTTCTTC.

The chain joins TRBV7-8 to TRBJ2-1; 7 nucleotides agree with TRBD1. Losses at the gene ends were 4 bases for V and 0 bases for J; bases not matched to a gene: 3. This CDR3 comprises 15 residues. The germline CDR1 and CDR2 sequences are SGHVS and FQNEAQ. DNA of the CDR3: TGTGCCAGCAGCTCTGAGGGGGCCTCCTACAATGAGCAGTTCTTC. Translating it yields CASSSEGASYNEQFF.

The chain recombines TRBV30 with TRBJ2-3; 7 bases map to TRBD2. CDR1 and CDR2 from the germline V gene are GTSNPN and SVGIG (reference sequence). The CDR3 has 15 residues. The V and J ends lost 5 bases and 1 base, in that order; junction bases with no gene match: 9. The CDR3 DNA is TGTGCCTGGGGACGACTAGCCGGGCGCACAGATACGCAGTATTTT. Encoded protein: CAWGRLAGRTDTQYF.

The V and J genes are TRBV18 and TRBJ2-3; 10 bases fit TRBD1. The CDR3 consists of 15 residues. The J segment lost 4 bases and the V segment lost 6 bases, leaving 7 bases of the junction unmatched. Germline-derived CDR1 and CDR2 are KGHSH and LQKENI. The CDR3 loop is CASSQTGGVADTQYF. In DNA, the CDR3 is TGTGCCAGCTCTCAGACAGGGGGCGTTGCAGATACGCAGTATTTT.

The table lists this clone with a few counts. The CDR3 loop reads CASSPLVAGLYNEQFF. CDR3 coding DNA: TGCGCCAGCAGCCCACTGGTAGCGGGTTTATACAATGAGCAGTTCTTC. The chain joins TRBV4-1 to TRBJ2-1, with 7 bases fitting TRBD2. The V gene end was trimmed by 4 bases and the J gene end by 4 bases; junction bases not matched to a gene: 10. Per germline, CDR1 MGHRA and CDR2 YSYEKL. This CDR3 has 16 amino acids.

The V gene is TRBV7-8, the J gene TRBJ2-1; the match to TRBD1 covers 10 bases. Losses at the gene ends were 5 bases for V and 8 bases for J; bases not matched to a gene: 9. The V gene's germline CDR1 is SGHVS and CDR2 FQNEAQ. The CDR3 runs to 15 residues. The CDR3 loop reads CASSPFRTGGDEQFF. CDR3 DNA sequence: TGTGCCAGCAGCCCTTTTAGGACAGGGGGGGATGAGCAGTTCTTC.

Comment on this clone: Its ends do not fully match the called genes, so a read error is possible. V is TRBV2 and J is TRBJ2-2; TRBD2 matches 11 bases. Germline loops: CDR1 SNHLY, CDR2 FYNNEI. The CDR3 is 16 residues long. The CDR3 here is CASSLAGGPKTGELFF. The CDR3 DNA is TGTGCCAGCAGCTTAGCGGGAGGGCCGAAGACCGGGGAGCTGTTTTTT.